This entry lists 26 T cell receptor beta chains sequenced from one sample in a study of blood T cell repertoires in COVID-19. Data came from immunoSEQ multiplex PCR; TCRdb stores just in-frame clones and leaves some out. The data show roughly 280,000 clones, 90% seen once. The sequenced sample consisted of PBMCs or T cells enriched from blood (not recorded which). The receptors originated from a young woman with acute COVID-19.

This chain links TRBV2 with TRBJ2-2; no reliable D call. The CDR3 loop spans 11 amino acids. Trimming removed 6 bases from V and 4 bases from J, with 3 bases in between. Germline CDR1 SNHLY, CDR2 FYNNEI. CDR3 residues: CASSGTGELFF. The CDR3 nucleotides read TGTGCCAGCAGCGGCACCGGGGAGCTGTTTTTT. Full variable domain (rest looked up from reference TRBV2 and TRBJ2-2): EPEVTQTPSHQVTQMGQEVILRCVPISNHLYFYWYRQILGQKVEFLVSFYNNEISEKSEIFDDQFSVERPDGSNFTLKIRSTKLEDSAMYFCASSGTGELFFGEGSRLTVL.

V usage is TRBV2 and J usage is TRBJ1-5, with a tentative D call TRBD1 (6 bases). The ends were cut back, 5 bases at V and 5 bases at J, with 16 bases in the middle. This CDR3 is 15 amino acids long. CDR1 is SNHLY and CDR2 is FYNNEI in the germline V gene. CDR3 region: CASSSDQGNHQPQHF. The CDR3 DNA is TGTGCCAGCAGTTCCGATCAGGGGAACCATCAGCCCCAGCATTTT.

For the CDR3, the DNA is TGTGCCAGCAGCTTACGCAACAGGGCCGGGGGGGAGCAGTTCTTC. Protein: CASSLRNRAGGEQFF. The chain uses TRBV11-1 and TRBJ2-1, with D perhaps matching TRBD2 (7 bases). V was clipped by 2 bases and J by 10 bases, with 18 bases between them. CDR1 is SGHAT, CDR2 FQDESV, per germline (reference sequence). CDR3 length: 15 amino acids.

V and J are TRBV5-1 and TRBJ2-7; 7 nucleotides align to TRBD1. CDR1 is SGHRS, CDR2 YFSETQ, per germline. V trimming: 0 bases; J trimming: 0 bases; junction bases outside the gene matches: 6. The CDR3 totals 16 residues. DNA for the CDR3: TGCGCCAGCAGCTTGGCCACCGGGACAGCCTCCTACGAGCAGTACTTC. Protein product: CASSLATGTASYEQYF.

CDR3 coding DNA: TGTGCCAGCAGAAACGGACAGGGAACAGATACGCAGTATTTT. Translation: CASRNGQGTDTQYF. V usage is TRBV7-6 and J usage is TRBJ2-3; 8 bases align to TRBD1. This CDR3 has 14 residues. The V gene's germline CDR1 is SGHVS and CDR2 FNYEAQ. V lost 6 bases to trimming and J lost 3 bases; unmatched junction nucleotides: 5.

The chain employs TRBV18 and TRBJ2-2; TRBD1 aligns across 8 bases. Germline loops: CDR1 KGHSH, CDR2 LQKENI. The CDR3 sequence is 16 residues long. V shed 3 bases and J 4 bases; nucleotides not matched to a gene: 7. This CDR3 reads CASSPLDRDGTGELFF. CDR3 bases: TGTGCCAGCTCACCCCTGGACAGGGACGGCACCGGGGAGCTGTTTTTT.

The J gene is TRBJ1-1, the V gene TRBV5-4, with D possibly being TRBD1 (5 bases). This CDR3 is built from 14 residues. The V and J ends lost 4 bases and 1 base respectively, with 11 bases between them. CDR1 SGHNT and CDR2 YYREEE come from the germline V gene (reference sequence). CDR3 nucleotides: TGTGCCAGCAGCAGAACAGGCACGAACACTGAAGCTTTCTTT. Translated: CASSRTGTNTEAFF.

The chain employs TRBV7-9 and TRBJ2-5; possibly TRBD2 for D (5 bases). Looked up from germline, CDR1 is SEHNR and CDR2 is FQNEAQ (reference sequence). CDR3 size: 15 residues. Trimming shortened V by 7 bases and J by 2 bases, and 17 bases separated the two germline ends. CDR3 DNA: TGTGCCAGCACCAGCGCCCTAGCAGTTCAAGAGACCCAGTACTTC. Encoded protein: CASTSALAVQETQYF.

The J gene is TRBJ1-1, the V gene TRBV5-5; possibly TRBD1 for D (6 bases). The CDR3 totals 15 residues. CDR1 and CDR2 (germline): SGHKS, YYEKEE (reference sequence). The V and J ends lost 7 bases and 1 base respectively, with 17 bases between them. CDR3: CASFGSGGTNTEAFF. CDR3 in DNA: TGTGCCAGCTTTGGGTCTGGGGGCACGAACACTGAAGCTTTCTTT.

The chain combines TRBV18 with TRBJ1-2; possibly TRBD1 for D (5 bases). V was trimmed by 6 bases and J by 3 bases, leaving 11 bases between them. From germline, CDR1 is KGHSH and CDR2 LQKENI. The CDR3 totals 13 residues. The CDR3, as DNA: TGTGCCAGCTCCGGGACTGCTTACTATGGCTACACCTTC. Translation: CASSGTAYYGYTF.

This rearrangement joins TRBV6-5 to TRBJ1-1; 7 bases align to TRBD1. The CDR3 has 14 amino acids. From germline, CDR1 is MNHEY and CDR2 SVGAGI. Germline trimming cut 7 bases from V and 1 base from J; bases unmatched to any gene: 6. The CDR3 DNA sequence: TGTGCCAGCACGGACCGGGACAGGAACACTGAAGCTTTCTTT. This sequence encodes CASTDRDRNTEAFF.

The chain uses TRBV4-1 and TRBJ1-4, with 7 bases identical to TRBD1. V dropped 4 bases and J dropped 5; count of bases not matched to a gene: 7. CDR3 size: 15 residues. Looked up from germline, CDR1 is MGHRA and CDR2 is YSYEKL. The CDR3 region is CASSPGDSPNEKLFF. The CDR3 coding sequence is TGCGCCAGCAGCCCCGGGGACAGCCCAAATGAAAAACTGTTTTTT.

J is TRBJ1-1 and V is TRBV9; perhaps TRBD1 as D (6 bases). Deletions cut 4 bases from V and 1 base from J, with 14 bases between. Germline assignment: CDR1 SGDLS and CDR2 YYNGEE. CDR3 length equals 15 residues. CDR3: CASSFTGSENTEAFF. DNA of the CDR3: TGTGCCAGCAGCTTTACAGGGTCCGAGAACACTGAAGCTTTCTTT.

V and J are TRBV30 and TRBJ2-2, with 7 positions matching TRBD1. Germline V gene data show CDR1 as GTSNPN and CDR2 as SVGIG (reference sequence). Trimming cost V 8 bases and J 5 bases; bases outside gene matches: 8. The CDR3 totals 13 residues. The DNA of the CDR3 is TGTGCCGCCCGTGGACAGGCAACCGGGGAGCTGTTTTTT. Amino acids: CAARGQATGELFF.

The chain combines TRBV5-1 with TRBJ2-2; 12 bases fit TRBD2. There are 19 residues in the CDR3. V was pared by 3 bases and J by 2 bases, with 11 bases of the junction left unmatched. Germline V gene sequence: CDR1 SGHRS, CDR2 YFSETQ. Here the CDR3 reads CASSWAVTSGRGNTGELFF. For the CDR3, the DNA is TGCGCCAGCAGCTGGGCGGTGACTAGCGGGAGAGGAAACACCGGGGAGCTGTTTTTT.

In DNA, the CDR3 is TGTGCCACCAGCAGGGACAGGGAGGCGGAAAAACTGTTTTTT. Its translation is CATSRDREAEKLFF. V usage is TRBV15 and J usage is TRBJ1-4, with 8 bases aligning to TRBD1. V trimming: 3 bases; J trimming: 8 bases; junction bases outside the gene matches: 5. Germline lookup yields CDR1 LNHNV and CDR2 YYDKDF (reference sequence). The CDR3 runs 14 residues.

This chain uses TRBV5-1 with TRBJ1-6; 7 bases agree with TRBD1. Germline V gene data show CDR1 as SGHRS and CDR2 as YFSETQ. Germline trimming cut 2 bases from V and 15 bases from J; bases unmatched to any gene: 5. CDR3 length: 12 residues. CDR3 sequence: CASSLQGNDLHF. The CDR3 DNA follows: TGCGCCAGCAGCTTACAGGGGAACGACCTCCACTTT.

The CDR3 DNA reads as TGTGCCAGCAGTCCCTACGACTCCTACTATGGCTACACCTTC. It translates to CASSPYDSYYGYTF. The chain carries TRBV28 and TRBJ1-2; D remains unclear. V dropped 5 bases and J dropped 3 bases, with 13 bases sitting between them. CDR3 length equals 14 residues. The germline V gene has CDR1 MDHEN and CDR2 SYDVKM.

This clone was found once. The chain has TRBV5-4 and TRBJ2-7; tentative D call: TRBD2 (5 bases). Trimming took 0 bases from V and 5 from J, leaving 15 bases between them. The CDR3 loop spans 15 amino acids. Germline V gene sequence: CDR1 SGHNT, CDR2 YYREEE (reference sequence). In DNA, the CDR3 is TGTGCCAGCAGCTTGGCCGGGAATATTGTGGACGAGCAGTACTTC. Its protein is CASSLAGNIVDEQYF.

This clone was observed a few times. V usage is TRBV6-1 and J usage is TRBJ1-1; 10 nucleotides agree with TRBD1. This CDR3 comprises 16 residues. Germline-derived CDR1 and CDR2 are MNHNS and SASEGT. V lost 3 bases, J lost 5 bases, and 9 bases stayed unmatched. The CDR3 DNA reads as TGTGCCAGCAGTGACCCCCGACAGGGGGCGAATACTGAAGCTTTCTTT. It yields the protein CASSDPRQGANTEAFF.

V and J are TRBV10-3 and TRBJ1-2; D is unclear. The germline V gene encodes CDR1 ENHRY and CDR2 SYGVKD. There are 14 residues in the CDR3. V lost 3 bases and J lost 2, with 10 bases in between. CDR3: CAISDERENYGYTF. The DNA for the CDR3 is TGTGCCATCAGTGATGAGAGGGAGAACTATGGCTACACCTTC.

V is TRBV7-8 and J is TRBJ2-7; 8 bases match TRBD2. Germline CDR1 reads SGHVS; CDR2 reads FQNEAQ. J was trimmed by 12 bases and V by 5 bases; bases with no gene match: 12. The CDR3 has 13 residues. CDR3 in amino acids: CASSRGGREKAYF. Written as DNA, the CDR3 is TGTGCCAGCAGCCGGGGGGGGCGGGAGAAGGCGTACTTC.

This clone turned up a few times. CDR3 DNA sequence: TGCGCCAGCAGCTTGGAAGGCGGACTCAATCAGCCCCAGCATTTT. This encodes CASSLEGGLNQPQHF. V and J are TRBV5-1 and TRBJ1-5; D is unclear. The CDR3 loop spans 15 amino acids. V gave up 0 bases and J gave up 3 bases, with 10 bases separating them. Germline CDR1 is SGHRS and CDR2 is YFSETQ.

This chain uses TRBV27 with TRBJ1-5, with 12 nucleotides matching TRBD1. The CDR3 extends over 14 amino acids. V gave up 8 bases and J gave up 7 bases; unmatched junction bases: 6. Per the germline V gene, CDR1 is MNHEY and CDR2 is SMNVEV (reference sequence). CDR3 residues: CASAGQGAWQPQHF. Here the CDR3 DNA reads TGTGCCAGCGCGGGACAGGGGGCTTGGCAGCCCCAGCATTTT.

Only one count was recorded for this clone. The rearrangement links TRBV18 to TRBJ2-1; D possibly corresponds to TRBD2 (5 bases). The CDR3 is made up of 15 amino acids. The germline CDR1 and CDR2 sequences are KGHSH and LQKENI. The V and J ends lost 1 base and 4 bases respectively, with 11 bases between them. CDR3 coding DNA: TGTGCCAGCTCACCACAGCGGACTGCGTACAATGAGCAGTTCTTC. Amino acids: CASSPQRTAYNEQFF. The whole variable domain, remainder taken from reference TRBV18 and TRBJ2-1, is NAGVMQNPRHLVRRRGQEARLRCSPMKGHSHVYWYRQLPEEGLKFMVYLQKENIIDESGMPKERFSAEFPKEGPSILRIQQVVRGDSAAYFCASSPQRTAYNEQFFGPGTRLTVL.

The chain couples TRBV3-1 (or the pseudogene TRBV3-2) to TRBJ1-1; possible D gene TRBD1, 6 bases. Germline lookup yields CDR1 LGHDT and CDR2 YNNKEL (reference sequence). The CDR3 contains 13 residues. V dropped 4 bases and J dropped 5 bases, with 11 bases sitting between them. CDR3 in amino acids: CASSPLQGTEAFF. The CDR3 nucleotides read TGTGCCAGCAGCCCCTTGCAGGGGACTGAAGCTTTCTTT.